The 25 T cell receptor beta chains reported below all come from one sample, sequenced in a study of cytomegalovirus exposure and HLA in healthy donors. Only in-frame clones appear in the TCRdb table, and some are missing; sequencing was by immunoSEQ multiplex PCR. The table has 90,000 to 130,000 clones, around nine tenths seen once. Sequenced input: PBMCs. The receptors come from a woman aged 30 to 39 in good health and CMV-seropositive.

The chain couples TRBV28 to TRBJ2-1, with a tentative D call TRBD2 (5 bases). The germline V gene has CDR1 MDHEN and CDR2 SYDVKM. The CDR3 contains 14 residues. Between the trimmed V and J ends, which lost 3 bases and 6 bases, there was a span of 12 bases. The CDR3 DNA follows: TGTGCCAGCAGTTTCCTACTAGGAGGCAATGAGCAGTTCTTC. Its translation: CASSFLLGGNEQFF.

The gene calls are TRBV28 and TRBJ2-3; 7 bases are shared with TRBD2. The CDR3 contains 14 residues. With 6 bases clipped from V and 0 bases from J, the junction kept 3 bases outside the gene matches. Germline assignment: CDR1 MDHEN and CDR2 SYDVKM. CDR3 sequence reads: CASRPTSSTDTQYF. The CDR3 nucleotides are TGTGCCAGCAGGCCGACTAGCAGCACAGATACGCAGTATTTT.

To note about this clone: Because the CDR3 is missing its conserved closing phenylalanine or tryptophan, this is likely a read error. The DNA is left out, because the CDR3 cannot be placed on it with certainty; the CDR3 is given as TCRdb lists it. CDR3 sequence reads: CASSKRTSQ. The J gene is TRBJ2-3, the V gene TRBV14; TRBD2, the D gene given by the table, was not confirmed from the DNA. The CDR3 has 9 residues if both end residues are counted. Germline CDR1 reads SGHDN; CDR2 reads FVKESK.

The chain couples TRBV7-3 to TRBJ2-1, with TRBD1 as a possible D gene (6 bases). V lost 5 bases and J 7 bases, leaving 15 bases between the germline ends. The V gene's germline CDR1 is SGHTA and CDR2 FQGTGA. This CDR3 region has 14 residues. CDR3 coding DNA: TGTGCCAGCAGCCCCAACCCGGACAGAAATGAGCAGTTCTTC. It specifies CASSPNPDRNEQFF.

The rearrangement uses TRBV6-5 and TRBJ2-7, with a tentative D call TRBD2 (5 bases). V was clipped by 2 bases and J by 6 bases, with 11 bases between them. The CDR3 covers 13 residues. The germline gives CDR1 MNHEY, CDR2 SVGAGI. CDR3 in amino acids: CASSYVRVGEQYF. In DNA, the CDR3 is TGTGCCAGCAGTTACGTGAGGGTAGGCGAGCAGTACTTC.

This clone appeared a single time. J is TRBJ2-7 and V is TRBV6-6; D is unresolved. The germline V and J ends were trimmed by 6 bases and 2 bases, with 5 bases remaining between them. CDR1 and CDR2 from the germline V gene are MNHNY and SVGAGI (reference sequence). This CDR3 spans 11 amino acids. CDR3 sequence: CASRTPYEQYF. CDR3 nucleotides: TGTGCCAGCAGGACACCCTACGAGCAGTACTTC.

V and J are TRBV5-1 and TRBJ2-2, with 11 bases matching TRBD2. This CDR3 is 17 amino acids long. V lost 0 bases to trimming and J lost 7 bases; unmatched junction nucleotides: 8. Germline V gene data show CDR1 as SGHRS and CDR2 as YFSETQ. The DNA of the CDR3 is TGCGCCAGCAGCTTGGCAGCGCTAGCGGGAGGTGTCGGGGAGCTGTTTTTT. Residues: CASSLAALAGGVGELFF.

The V call is TRBV5-6, the J call TRBJ2-5; tentative D call: TRBD2 (5 bases). The CDR3 totals 14 residues. Germline-derived CDR1 and CDR2 are SGHDT and YYEEEE. V was cut by 1 base and J by 5 bases, with 12 bases left in between. CDR3 DNA: TGTGCCAGCAGCTTGTACGGGGATGGCGAGACCCAGTACTTC. Translation gives CASSLYGDGETQYF.

The chain's CDR3 is CAWTSESTDTQYF. As DNA, the CDR3 is TGTGCCTGGACTAGCGAGAGCACAGATACGCAGTATTTT. The chain couples TRBV30 to TRBJ2-3; D possibly corresponds to TRBD2 (6 bases). This CDR3 has 13 amino acids. The V end was cut by 4 bases, the J end by 0 bases, with 8 bases between. The V gene's germline CDR1 is GTSNPN and CDR2 SVGIG (reference sequence).

The rearrangement uses TRBV4-3 and TRBJ2-3, with TRBD1 matching 9 bases. The CDR3 runs 13 residues. The V gene's germline CDR1 is LGHNA and CDR2 YSLEER. The J segment lost 14 bases and the V segment lost 1 base, leaving 7 bases of the junction unmatched. CDR3 sequence: CASSQGRDRELYF. CDR3 DNA sequence: TGCGCCAGCAGCCAAGGCCGGGACAGGGAGTTGTATTTT.

The chain employs TRBV30 and TRBJ2-2, with D possibly matching TRBD1 (6 bases). The CDR3 length is 13 residues. Germline CDR1 is GTSNPN and CDR2 is SVGIG (reference sequence). Deletions cut 2 bases from V and 5 bases from J, with 9 bases between. CDR3 DNA: TGTGCCTGGAGTTTAGGGGGAACCGGGGAGCTGTTTTTT. Translating gives CAWSLGGTGELFF. The whole variable domain, filled in from reference TRBV30 and TRBJ2-2, reads SQTIHQWPATLVQPVGSPLSLECTVEGTSNPNLYWYRQAAGRGLQLLFYSVGIGQISSEVPQNLSASRPQDRQFILSSKKLLLSDSGFYLCAWSLGGTGELFFGEGSRLTVL.

The rearrangement links TRBV9 to TRBJ1-2; 8 bases are shared with TRBD1. The V gene's germline CDR1 is SGDLS and CDR2 YYNGEE. With V trimmed by 3 bases and J by 4 bases, 8 bases remained unmatched. The length of the CDR3 is 15 residues. CDR3 amino acids: CASSARDRTSYGYTF. The DNA for the CDR3 is TGTGCCAGCAGCGCCCGGGACAGGACCAGCTATGGCTACACCTTC. The variable domain in full, completed from reference TRBV9 and TRBJ1-2, reads DSGVTQTPKHLITATGQRVTLRCSPRSGDLSVYWYQQSLDQGLQFLIQYYNGEERAKGNILERFSAQQFPDLHSELNLSSLELGDSALYFCASSARDRTSYGYTFGSGTRLTVV.

The rearrangement uses TRBV4-2 and TRBJ1-5; D unclear. The ends were cut back, 0 bases at V and 1 base at J, with 7 bases in the middle. Germline CDR1 is LGHNA and CDR2 is YNFKEQ. This CDR3 comprises 15 residues. The CDR3 reads CASSQDLSSNQPQHF. The CDR3 nucleotides are TGTGCCAGCAGCCAAGATCTGAGCAGCAATCAGCCCCAGCATTTT.

The gene calls are TRBV18 and TRBJ2-3; D possibly corresponds to TRBD1 (5 bases). Between the trimmed V and J ends, which lost 5 bases and 4 bases, there was a span of 19 bases. The CDR3 contains 16 residues. Germline CDR1 and CDR2: KGHSH and LQKENI. The DNA for the CDR3 is TGTGCCAGCTCAACTACCTCTCAGGGTGGGGCAGATACGCAGTATTTT. Protein sequence: CASSTTSQGGADTQYF. Variable domain in full (rest from reference TRBV18 and TRBJ2-3): NAGVMQNPRHLVRRRGQEARLRCSPMKGHSHVYWYRQLPEEGLKFMVYLQKENIIDESGMPKERFSAEFPKEGPSILRIQQVVRGDSAAYFCASSTTSQGGADTQYFGPGTRLTVL.

The chain has TRBV9 and TRBJ2-3, with 12 bases aligning to TRBD2. V lost 4 bases to trimming and J lost 2 bases; unmatched junction nucleotides: 8. CDR1 SGDLS and CDR2 YYNGEE come from the germline V gene. This CDR3 is 17 amino acids long. CDR3 in DNA: TGTGCCAGCAGCCAACGACTAGCGGGGGACTCCACAGATACGCAGTATTTT. It specifies CASSQRLAGDSTDTQYF.

The chain has TRBV19 and TRBJ2-7, with 8 positions matching TRBD2. Germline CDR1 is LNHDA and CDR2 is SQIVND (reference sequence). V dropped 5 bases and J dropped 6; count of bases not matched to a gene: 6. The CDR3 has 13 amino acids. The CDR3 here is CASSFGSGTEQYF. CDR3 bases: TGTGCCAGTAGTTTTGGTAGCGGGACCGAGCAGTACTTC.

The rearrangement links TRBV5-1 to TRBJ1-5; 9 bases match TRBD1. There are 14 residues in the CDR3. V trimming: 4 bases; J trimming: 6 bases; junction bases outside the gene matches: 5. CDR1 and CDR2 (germline): SGHRS, YFSETQ. The CDR3 reads CASSPGQGSQPQHF. In nucleotides, the CDR3 is TGCGCCAGCAGCCCGGGACAGGGATCTCAGCCCCAGCATTTT.

This rearrangement joins TRBV4-2 to TRBJ1-5; perhaps TRBD1 as D (5 bases). Trimming took 2 bases from V and 1 from J, leaving 9 bases between them. The germline gives CDR1 LGHNA, CDR2 YNFKEQ. CDR3 length equals 15 residues. CDR3 sequence reads: CASSQKAGSNQPQHF. For the CDR3, the DNA is TGTGCCAGCAGCCAAAAGGCAGGGAGCAATCAGCCCCAGCATTTT.

CDR3 in amino acids: CASSLQGDRADTQYF. As DNA, the CDR3 is TGCGCCAGCAGCTTACAGGGGGATAGGGCAGATACGCAGTATTTT. The rearrangement uses TRBV5-1 and TRBJ2-3, with 8 nucleotides matching TRBD1. Germline lookup yields CDR1 SGHRS and CDR2 YFSETQ. The ends lost 2 bases at V and 4 bases at J; junction bases unmatched: 6. This CDR3 contains 15 residues.

This clone appeared a single time. The V gene is TRBV11-1, the J gene TRBJ1-6; D call uncertain. Trimming pared 2 bases from V and 6 bases from J, leaving 8 bases between. Per the germline V gene, CDR1 is SGHAT and CDR2 is FQDESV (reference sequence). The CDR3 is made up of 14 amino acids. The CDR3 protein is CASSLNSPNSPLHF. DNA for the CDR3: TGTGCCAGCAGCTTAAATAGCCCTAATTCACCCCTCCACTTT. The entire variable domain, with the rest obtained from reference TRBV11-1 and TRBJ1-6, is as follows: EAEVAQSPRYKITEKSQAVAFWCDPISGHATLYWYRQILGQGPELLVQFQDESVVDDSQLPKDRFSAERLKGVDSTLKIQPAELGDSAMYLCASSLNSPNSPLHFGNGTRLTVT.

This chain joins TRBV29-1 and TRBJ2-3; TRBD2 matches 8 bases. The J segment lost 3 bases and the V segment lost 6 bases, leaving 5 bases of the junction unmatched. Germline V gene data show CDR1 as SQVTM and CDR2 as ANQGSEA. The CDR3 covers 13 residues. In nucleotides, the CDR3 is TGCAGCGTCGGGGGGGGACCTACAGATACGCAGTATTTT. Protein sequence: CSVGGGPTDTQYF.

V and J are TRBV6-6 and TRBJ1-1; the D gene is possibly TRBD1 (5 bases). The V gene's germline CDR1 is MNHNY and CDR2 SVGAGI (reference sequence). V lost 5 bases, J lost 3 bases, and 13 bases lay in between. This CDR3 is built from 14 residues. DNA for the CDR3: TGTGCCAGCAGTATCGGGGGAACCTACACTGAAGCTTTCTTT. Protein product: CASSIGGTYTEAFF.

The V gene is TRBV4-2, the J gene TRBJ2-3; 8 positions match TRBD1. The CDR3 has 16 residues. V dropped 0 bases and J dropped 3; count of bases not matched to a gene: 5. Germline V gives CDR1 LGHNA, CDR2 YNFKEQ. CDR3 DNA: TGTGCCAGCAGCCAAGATCCGGACAGGGTAACAGATACGCAGTATTTT. Residues: CASSQDPDRVTDTQYF.

The chain is built from TRBV6-6 and TRBJ2-7, with D tentatively TRBD1 (6 bases). The V gene's germline CDR1 is MNHNY and CDR2 SVGAGI (reference sequence). CDR3 length: 13 residues. Trimming took off 6 bases at V and 7 bases at J, with 16 bases between the two ends. CDR3 sequence reads: CASSQEGVGEQYF. In DNA, the CDR3 is TGTGCCAGCAGCCAAGAGGGGGTGGGAGAGCAGTACTTC.

The chain has TRBV4-1 and TRBJ2-3; a weak D match, TRBD1 (6 bases). Germline CDR1 is MGHRA and CDR2 is YSYEKL. The CDR3 length is 15 residues. The V and J ends lost 3 bases and 0 bases respectively, with 10 bases between them. CDR3 sequence: CASSHLGASTDTQYF. For the CDR3, the DNA is TGCGCCAGCAGCCACTTGGGGGCAAGCACAGATACGCAGTATTTT.